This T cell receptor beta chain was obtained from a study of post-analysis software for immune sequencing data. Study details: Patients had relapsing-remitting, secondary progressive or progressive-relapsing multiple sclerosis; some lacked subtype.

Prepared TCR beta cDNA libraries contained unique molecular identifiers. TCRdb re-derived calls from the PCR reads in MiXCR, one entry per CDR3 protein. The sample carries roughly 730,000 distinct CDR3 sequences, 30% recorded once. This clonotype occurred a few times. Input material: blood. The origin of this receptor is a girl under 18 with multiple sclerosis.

Here the CDR3 DNA reads TGTGCCAGCGCCCCGGACATTGCAACTAATGAAAAACTGTTTTTT. Its protein product is CASAPDIATNEKLFF. This sequence joins TRBV7-9 and TRBJ1-4, with a tentative D call TRBD1 (5 bases). V was shortened by 8 bases and J by 0 bases, with 13 bases between the two germline ends. The CDR3 extends over 15 amino acids. The germline V gene has CDR1 SEHNR and CDR2 FQNEAQ (reference sequence).